The clone carrying this T cell receptor beta chain was seen more than once but under ten times. Barcoded TCR alpha and TCR beta cDNA libraries with UMIs came from 5'RACE using constant-segment primers. TCRdb reprocessed the 5' RACE reads via MiXCR and lists one record per CDR3 protein. The table shows tens of thousands of distinct CDR3 sequences, with approximately 7% occurring only once. There are 15 residues in the CDR3. This record comes from a study of T-cell memory formation after mild COVID-19. The V and J genes are TRBV3-2 and TRBJ2-2; the table's D gene call, TRBD1, was not cross checked with the DNA. TRBV3-2 is classified as a pseudogene. Sequencing was done on a sample of PBMCs or a T cell subset sorted from them (not recorded which). The clonotype was recovered from an adult who had mild COVID-19 (a few samples of this study predate the infection). Cell type and time point are not known. The DNA for the CDR3 is TGTGCCAGCAGCCAACCCCCGGGAGTGCCCGGGGAGCTGTTTTTT. Its protein is CASSQPPGVPGELFF.